This entry lists 20 T cell receptor beta chains sequenced from one sample in a study of blood T cells in healthy people across ages. Next came a second PCR, run for roughly 7 to 12 cycles, which used a sample-barcoded 5' primer along with a J-beta primer mix. A single record per CDR3 protein comes from TCRdb applying MiXCR to the 5' RACE reads. This table holds approximately 700,000 distinct CDR3 sequences, roughly 30% found once. Sequenced input: blood. The receptor set was obtained from an elderly woman in good health.

This clonotype was detected many times. This chain joins TRBV15 and TRBJ2-3; no reliable D call. CDR3 length: 12 amino acids. In germline, CDR1 is LNHNV, CDR2 YYDKDF (reference sequence). The V gene lost 3 bases and the J gene lost 9 bases, with 10 bases spanning the gap. DNA for the CDR3: TGTGCCACCAGCAGGCAGTTCGGAACGCAGTATTTT. Protein product: CATSRQFGTQYF.

Ten or more counts support this clonotype. This chain connects TRBV6-6 to TRBJ2-1, with TRBD2 identical over 7 bases. The CDR3 has 17 residues. Trimming cost V 5 bases and J 9 bases; bases outside gene matches: 19. Germline CDR1 is MNHNY and CDR2 is SVGAGI (reference sequence). This CDR3 is CASSLPAGLAVRSEQFF. For the CDR3, the DNA is TGTGCCAGCAGTCTGCCGGCTGGGCTAGCGGTAAGGAGTGAGCAGTTCTTC.

In the case of this clonotype: This sequence may be a read error, since a much larger clone differs from it by one base. The chain employs TRBV6-1 and TRBJ2-5; D not certain. Looked up from germline, CDR1 is MNHNS and CDR2 is SASEGT. With 2 bases removed from V and 11 bases from J, the gap between germline ends came to 15 bases. The CDR3 is made up of 13 amino acids. The CDR3, as DNA: TGTGCCAGCAGTGAACTAGATACAAGTGAGCAGTACTTC. It is translated as CASSELDTSEQYF.

The J gene is TRBJ1-2, the V gene TRBV2; D not resolved. There are 13 residues in the CDR3. Looked up from germline, CDR1 is SNHLY and CDR2 is FYNNEI. Trimming shortened V by 7 bases and J by 2 bases, and 11 bases separated the two germline ends. The CDR3, as DNA: TGTGCCAGCACACTCGGTCCGAACTATGGCTACACCTTC. Its protein product is CASTLGPNYGYTF.

The chain couples TRBV6-1 to TRBJ1-1, with a weak D call TRBD1 (6 bases). V was clipped by 1 base and J by 3 bases, with 12 bases between them. There are 15 residues in the CDR3. Germline V gene lookup returns CDR1 MNHNS and CDR2 SASEGT. CDR3 loop: CASSEDRGVDTEAFF. The DNA for the CDR3 is TGTGCCAGCAGTGAAGATAGGGGGGTCGACACTGAAGCTTTCTTT.

This clonotype was picked up many times. The chain combines TRBV4-3 with TRBJ1-2; TRBD1 matches at 9 bases. V dropped 0 bases and J dropped 5; count of bases not matched to a gene: 1. This CDR3 region has 14 residues. CDR1 is LGHNA and CDR2 is YSLEER in the germline V gene. The CDR3 protein is CASSQEGQGYGYTF. In nucleotides, the CDR3 is TGCGCCAGCAGCCAAGAGGGACAGGGATATGGCTACACCTTC.

This clonotype occurred a few times. The chain joins TRBV2 to TRBJ1-6; possible D gene TRBD1, 5 bases. This CDR3 comprises 14 residues. V lost 8 bases to trimming and J lost 9 bases, with 17 bases between them. Germline-derived CDR1 and CDR2 are SNHLY and FYNNEI. The CDR3 loop reads CASVPGGGSSPLHF. The CDR3 coding sequence is TGTGCCAGCGTACCGGGGGGGGGAAGTTCACCCCTCCACTTT. Full variable domain (missing parts from reference TRBV2 and TRBJ1-6): EPEVTQTPSHQVTQMGQEVILRCVPISNHLYFYWYRQILGQKVEFLVSFYNNEISEKSEIFDDQFSVERPDGSNFTLKIRSTKLEDSAMYFCASVPGGGSSPLHFGNGTRLTVT.

Details on this clonotype: A read error may explain this, as a much larger clone is one base away. The V gene is TRBV9, the J gene TRBJ2-7; 10 positions match TRBD1. Germline V gives CDR1 SGDLS, CDR2 YYNGEE. With 0 bases clipped from V and 3 bases from J, the junction kept 6 bases outside the gene matches. This CDR3 is 16 amino acids long. In DNA, the CDR3 is TGTGCCAGCAGCGTAGCGGGGACAGGGGCACGCTACGAGCAGTACTTC. This sequence encodes CASSVAGTGARYEQYF.

This clonotype showed up many times. The chain carries TRBV20-1 and TRBJ1-2, with 7 bases aligning to TRBD1. The CDR3 contains 15 residues. V shed 0 bases and J 4 bases; nucleotides not matched to a gene: 8. Germline V gene lookup returns CDR1 DFQATT and CDR2 SNEGSKA (reference sequence). The CDR3 nucleotides are TGCAGTGCTAGAGATTACAGGGGCAAGGGCTATGGCTACACCTTC. Protein sequence: CSARDYRGKGYGYTF.

The chain joins TRBV6-5 to TRBJ2-7, with 8 bases identical to TRBD1. Trimming removed 2 bases from V and 7 bases from J; junction bases left unmatched: 4. Per germline, CDR1 MNHEY and CDR2 SVGAGI. CDR3 length: 13 amino acids. Here the CDR3 DNA reads TGTGCCAGCAGTTACCAGGGGGCAAGAGAGCAGTACTTC. It encodes CASSYQGAREQYF.

V usage is TRBV7-9 and J usage is TRBJ2-5; 10 bases are a match to TRBD1. J was trimmed by 2 bases and V by 3 bases; bases with no gene match: 6. CDR3 size: 16 residues. The germline V gene has CDR1 SEHNR and CDR2 FQNEAQ (reference sequence). The CDR3 bases are TGTGCCAGCAGCTTTCGGGCGGACAGGGGGCAAGAGACCCAGTACTTC. Amino acids: CASSFRADRGQETQYF.

This clonotype was seen a handful of times. A much more abundant neighbour one base away suggests this may be a read error. CDR3 amino acids: CASSSYASAGTVQETQFF. The CDR3 bases are TGTGCCAGCAGCTCTTACGCGTCTGCTGGCACCGTCCAAGAGACCCAGTTCTTC. This chain joins TRBV6-5 and TRBJ2-5; no definite D call. The J call may be faulty, since TRBJ2-1 better matches the DNA end. In germline, CDR1 is MNHEY, CDR2 SVGAGI. This CDR3 spans 18 amino acids.

Regarding this clonotype: Possible read error: a much larger clone is one base away. The chain joins TRBV6-6 to TRBJ2-4; D remains ambiguous. Germline-derived CDR1 and CDR2 are MNHNY and SVGAGI (reference sequence). The CDR3 length is 15 residues. Trimming removed 7 bases from V and 3 bases from J, with 16 bases in between. DNA for the CDR3: TGTGCCAGCACGAGCCCTATTGAAGACAAAAACATTCAGTACTTC. Amino acid sequence: CASTSPIEDKNIQYF.

This clonotype was picked up many times. This chain uses TRBV5-1 with TRBJ1-6; D unclear. This CDR3 comprises 14 residues. With 4 bases removed from V and 7 bases from J, the gap between germline ends came to 12 bases. In germline, CDR1 is SGHRS, CDR2 YFSETQ. The CDR3 DNA reads TGCGCCAGCAGCCTGGGGTTGGAAAATTCACCCCTCCACTTT. It is translated as CASSLGLENSPLHF.

The gene calls are TRBV10-3 and TRBJ2-5; the match to TRBD2 covers 7 bases. This CDR3 has 16 amino acids. Losses at the gene ends were 3 bases for V and 5 bases for J; bases not matched to a gene: 12. Germline V gene data show CDR1 as ENHRY and CDR2 as SYGVKD. CDR3 loop: CAISDPGGSEGETQYF. The CDR3 nucleotides are TGTGCCATCAGTGACCCCGGGGGGTCTGAGGGGGAGACCCAGTACTTC.

This clonotype was seen at least ten times. The chain recombines TRBV20-1 with TRBJ2-5; 8 bases line up with TRBD2. Per the germline V gene, CDR1 is DFQATT and CDR2 is SNEGSKA (reference sequence). The CDR3 consists of 14 residues. Trimming at V came to 3 bases and at J to 4 bases, leaving 7 bases not matched to a gene. This CDR3 reads CSASYRAGVETQYF. The CDR3 DNA reads as TGCAGTGCTAGTTATCGAGCGGGGGTAGAGACCCAGTACTTC.

This clonotype was seen at least ten times. The chain recombines TRBV7-9 with TRBJ1-2, with D unresolved. Trimming pared 3 bases from V and 4 bases from J, leaving 18 bases between. This CDR3 spans 16 amino acids. Germline assignment: CDR1 SEHNR and CDR2 FQNEAQ (reference sequence). The CDR3 loop is CASSFYTRRTSYGYTF. Written as DNA, the CDR3 is TGTGCCAGCAGCTTCTATACCCGCAGGACCTCCTATGGCTACACCTTC.

This clonotype was seen at least ten times. The chain is built from TRBV3-1 and TRBJ2-1; a possible D gene is TRBD1 (6 bases). Germline CDR1 reads LGHDT; CDR2 reads YNNKEL (reference sequence). CDR3 length: 15 amino acids. V lost 4 bases, J lost 6 bases, and 16 bases lay in between. DNA for the CDR3: TGTGCCAGCAGCCCCCTGGACAGTTCGGTCAATGAGCAGTTCTTC. This encodes CASSPLDSSVNEQFF.

V is TRBV6-2 or TRBV6-3 and J is TRBJ2-7; TRBD1 aligns across 8 bases. This CDR3 is 13 amino acids long. CDR1 is MNHEY and CDR2 is SVGEGT in the germline V gene. J lost 5 bases, V lost 8 bases, and 8 bases had no gene match. CDR3 sequence: CASGVQGVHEQYF. The CDR3 DNA sequence: TGTGCCAGCGGCGTACAGGGGGTCCACGAGCAGTACTTC.

The V gene is TRBV14, the J gene TRBJ1-4; 7 nucleotides align to TRBD1. Germline V gives CDR1 SGHDN, CDR2 FVKESK. The CDR3 sequence is 16 residues long. V lost 2 bases and J lost 7; bases outside the gene matches: 10. The DNA for the CDR3 is TGTGCCAGCAGCCAATGGGACAGAGGGAGGGGTGAAAAACTGTTTTTT. Translating gives CASSQWDRGRGEKLFF.